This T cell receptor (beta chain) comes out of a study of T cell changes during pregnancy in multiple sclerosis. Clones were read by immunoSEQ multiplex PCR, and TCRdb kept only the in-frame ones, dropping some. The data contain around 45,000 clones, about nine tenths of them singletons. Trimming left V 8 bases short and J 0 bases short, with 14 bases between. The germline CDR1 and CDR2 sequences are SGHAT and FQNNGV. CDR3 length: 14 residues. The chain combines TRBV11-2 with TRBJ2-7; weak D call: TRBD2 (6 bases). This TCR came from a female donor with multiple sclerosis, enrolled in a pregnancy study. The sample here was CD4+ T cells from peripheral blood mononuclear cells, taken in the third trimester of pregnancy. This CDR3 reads CASRLLSGSYEQYF. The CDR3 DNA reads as TGTGCCAGCCGCCTTCTTAGCGGCTCCTACGAGCAGTACTTC.